Each of the 25 T cell receptor beta chains below was sequenced from the same sample in a study of neoadjuvant anti-PD-1 for oral cavity cancer. Clones were sequenced by immunoSEQ multiplex PCR, and TCRdb holds only the in-frame ones, with some missing. The data contain roughly 67,000 clones, around 88% of them singletons. Sequences were derived from PBMCs, sampled before nivolumab (anti-PD-1) treatment. Receptors originate from a person between 40 and 79 years old with oral cavity squamous cell carcinoma.

The chain joins TRBV5-4 to TRBJ2-1, with a weak D call TRBD2 (6 bases). The CDR3 loop spans 15 amino acids. Germline V gives CDR1 SGHNT, CDR2 YYREEE (reference sequence). V lost 0 bases to trimming and J lost 5 bases, with 12 bases between them. The CDR3 region has the DNA TGTGCCAGCAGCTTGGAGGTAGGGACTGACAATGAGCAGTTCTTC. Translating gives CASSLEVGTDNEQFF.

The chain couples TRBV11-2 to TRBJ1-1; 10 nucleotides align to TRBD1. The CDR3 extends over 18 amino acids. CDR1 is SGHAT and CDR2 is FQNNGV in the germline V gene. V trimming: 7 bases; J trimming: 10 bases; junction bases outside the gene matches: 24. The DNA of the CDR3 is TGTGCCAGCAAACGGATGAAATTAACGGGACAGGGGCCCCCGGGAGCTTTCTTT. Its translation is CASKRMKLTGQGPPGAFF.

This sequence joins TRBV7-9 and TRBJ2-7; D gene unclear. The CDR3 totals 14 residues. The germline gives CDR1 SEHNR, CDR2 FQNEAQ (reference sequence). Trimming stripped 1 base from V and 5 bases from J, with 12 bases between. For the CDR3, the DNA is TGTGCCAGCAGCTTAGTGAGAAGTATAAACGAGCAGTACTTC. Amino acid sequence: CASSLVRSINEQYF.

This clone occurred once. The rearrangement joins TRBV5-4 to TRBJ2-5, with D perhaps TRBD1 or TRBD2 (5 bases each). Trimming shortened V by 4 bases and J by 2 bases, and 15 bases separated the two germline ends. The CDR3 loop spans 15 amino acids. Germline loops: CDR1 SGHNT, CDR2 YYREEE (reference sequence). The CDR3 region is CASSPGPWPQETQYF. The CDR3 nucleotides are TGTGCCAGCAGCCCGGGACCCTGGCCTCAAGAGACCCAGTACTTC.

CDR3 loop: CASSFHAVQPQHF. The DNA for the CDR3 is TGTGCCAGCAGCTTTCATGCGGTGCAGCCCCAGCATTTT. The J gene is TRBJ1-5, the V gene TRBV7-2; D is unresolved. With 3 bases removed from V and 7 bases from J, the gap between germline ends came to 10 bases. The germline CDR1 and CDR2 sequences are SGHTA and FQGNSA. The CDR3 runs to 13 residues.

The chain joins TRBV28 to TRBJ1-3, with 8 positions matching TRBD1. The CDR3 has 13 residues. V lost 10 bases, J lost 4 bases, and 6 bases stayed unmatched. Germline V CDR1 and CDR2: MDHEN, SYDVKM. The DNA of the CDR3 is TGTGCCACCACAGGGGGGGACGGAAACACCATATATTTT. It specifies CATTGGDGNTIYF.

Here the CDR3 reads CASSPTGAEQPQHF. DNA of the CDR3: TGCGCCAGCAGCCCGACAGGGGCTGAACAGCCCCAGCATTTT. The chain carries TRBV5-1 and TRBJ1-5, with 8 nucleotides matching TRBD1. The CDR3 is made up of 14 amino acids. Germline V lookup: CDR1 SGHRS, CDR2 YFSETQ. V was pared by 4 bases and J by 7 bases, with 7 bases of the junction left unmatched.

The V and J genes are TRBV7-9 and TRBJ1-1; D might be TRBD1 (6 bases). V was shortened by 5 bases and J by 3 bases, with 19 bases between the two germline ends. The CDR3 loop spans 16 amino acids. Germline V gene lookup returns CDR1 SEHNR and CDR2 FQNEAQ (reference sequence). The CDR3 spells CASSPMGRGWDTEAFF. CDR3 sequence (DNA): TGTGCCAGCAGCCCGATGGGCAGGGGCTGGGACACTGAAGCTTTCTTT.

This sequence joins TRBV4-1 and TRBJ1-5, with a possible D match to TRBD1 (5 bases). The CDR3 extends over 17 amino acids. CDR1 and CDR2 (germline): MGHRA, YSYEKL. Deletions cut 3 bases from V and 5 bases from J, with 20 bases between. The CDR3 loop reads CASSQATWDRLDQPQHF. The CDR3 bases are TGCGCCAGCAGCCAGGCTACTTGGGACCGCCTTGATCAGCCCCAGCATTTT.

Only a few counts were recorded for this clone. This chain links TRBV19 with TRBJ1-1; 8 nucleotides line up with TRBD1. The germline V gene has CDR1 LNHDA and CDR2 SQIVND (reference sequence). The V and J ends lost 4 bases and 4 bases, in that order; junction bases with no gene match: 11. The CDR3 is made up of 16 amino acids. The CDR3 DNA reads as TGTGCCAGTAGTACGCCCGGACAGGGTAAGTTCACTGAAGCTTTCTTT. It yields the protein CASSTPGQGKFTEAFF.

The CDR3 spells CSVRGAHQETQYF. CDR3 in DNA: TGCAGCGTCCGAGGGGCACACCAAGAGACCCAGTACTTC. The V gene is TRBV29-1, the J gene TRBJ2-5; D possibly matches TRBD1 or TRBD2 (5 bases each). Germline-derived CDR1 and CDR2 are SQVTM and ANQGSEA. The CDR3 is made up of 13 amino acids. V lost 6 bases and J 0 bases, leaving 11 bases between the germline ends.

The J gene is TRBJ2-1, the V gene TRBV14; D possibly matches TRBD1 or TRBD2 (5 bases each). The germline CDR1 and CDR2 sequences are SGHDN and FVKESK. Trimming took off 3 bases at V and 5 bases at J, with 14 bases between the two ends. This CDR3 region has 15 residues. As DNA, the CDR3 is TGTGCCAGCAGCCAGATAGGGTGGGGACACAATGAGCAGTTCTTC. Protein sequence: CASSQIGWGHNEQFF.

This chain uses TRBV9 with TRBJ2-3; 11 bases are a match to TRBD2. The trim removed 3 bases at V and 4 bases at J, leaving 7 bases unmatched. From germline, CDR1 is SGDLS and CDR2 YYNGEE. The CDR3 loop spans 16 amino acids. CDR3: CASSGYQTSGADTQYF. The CDR3 DNA follows: TGTGCCAGCAGCGGCTATCAGACTAGCGGGGCAGATACGCAGTATTTT.

The rearrangement uses TRBV6-5 and TRBJ1-3; 7 bases fit TRBD1. The CDR3 loop spans 14 amino acids. Per the germline V gene, CDR1 is MNHEY and CDR2 is SVGAGI. V lost 4 bases to trimming and J lost 7 bases; unmatched junction nucleotides: 7. Here the CDR3 reads CASSSGTVSNTIYF. The CDR3 DNA reads TGTGCCAGCAGTTCGGGGACAGTAAGCAACACCATATATTTT.

This chain joins TRBV27 and TRBJ2-2; 12 bases are shared with TRBD2. The CDR3 loop spans 16 amino acids. Germline CDR1 reads MNHEY; CDR2 reads SMNVEV (reference sequence). With V trimmed by 1 base and J by 5 bases, 2 bases remained unmatched. The CDR3 region is CASSLFGLAGTGELFF. The CDR3, as DNA: TGTGCCAGCAGTTTATTCGGACTAGCGGGAACCGGGGAGCTGTTTTTT.

The CDR3 nucleotides are TGTGCCAGCAGCTTGGGAGTTGGGGCCAACGTCCTGACTTTC. Translated: CASSLGVGANVLTF. The chain employs TRBV5-8 and TRBJ2-6; D not resolved. Trimming pared 0 bases from V and 3 bases from J, leaving 4 bases between. There are 14 residues in the CDR3. CDR1 SGHTS and CDR2 YDEGEE come from the germline V gene.

V and J are TRBV10-3 and TRBJ2-1; TRBD2 matches 10 bases. V shed 4 bases and J 6 bases; nucleotides not matched to a gene: 6. This CDR3 spans 15 amino acids. Germline V gives CDR1 ENHRY, CDR2 SYGVKD. The DNA for the CDR3 is TGTGCCATCAGTGGGCTAGCGGGAGTAGGCAATGAGCAGTTCTTC. Its protein is CAISGLAGVGNEQFF.

The V call is TRBV6-1, the J call TRBJ2-3; the match to TRBD2 covers 12 bases. The CDR3 contains 16 residues. V trimming: 2 bases; J trimming: 4 bases; junction bases outside the gene matches: 4. In germline, CDR1 is MNHNS, CDR2 SASEGT. CDR3 loop: CASSEPSGRGADTQYF. The CDR3 coding sequence is TGTGCCAGCAGTGAACCTAGCGGGAGGGGGGCAGATACGCAGTATTTT.

The chain recombines TRBV2 with TRBJ2-3; TRBD2 might be the D (6 bases). Trimming stripped 6 bases from V and 6 bases from J, with 19 bases between. The length of the CDR3 is 15 residues. Looked up from germline, CDR1 is SNHLY and CDR2 is FYNNEI. CDR3 sequence reads: CASRKEGVMGDTQYF. The CDR3 coding sequence is TGTGCCAGCAGGAAGGAGGGAGTGATGGGGGATACGCAGTATTTT.

The CDR3 loop is CASSFGTAYEQYF. In DNA, the CDR3 is TGTGCCAGCAGCTTTGGGACAGCCTACGAGCAGTACTTC. This chain links TRBV7-1 with TRBJ2-7; 7 bases match TRBD1. TRBV7-1 is identified as an open reading frame with a role that is uncertain. The CDR3 consists of 13 residues. Trimming removed 4 bases from V and 2 bases from J; junction bases left unmatched: 2.

The rearrangement links TRBV7-8 to TRBJ1-4, with D possibly being TRBD1 (5 bases). CDR1 is SGHVS and CDR2 is FQNEAQ in the germline V gene. This CDR3 comprises 19 residues. V was pared by 5 bases and J by 1 base, with 23 bases between. The CDR3 is CASSPGGRGWSITNEKLFF. The DNA of the CDR3 is TGTGCCAGCAGCCCCGGGGGTAGGGGTTGGTCGATAACTAATGAAAAACTGTTTTTT.

The CDR3 DNA sequence: TGTGTCGGGACAGGGAGAGAGACCCAGTACTTC. Its protein is CVGTGRETQYF. J is TRBJ2-5 and V is TRBV28; TRBD1 matches at 9 bases. The CDR3 length is 11 residues. CDR1 and CDR2 from the germline V gene are MDHEN and SYDVKM.

The chain links TRBV5-1 to TRBJ2-1; 11 bases line up with TRBD2. V was pared by 4 bases and J by 5 bases, with 5 bases of the junction left unmatched. Germline lookup yields CDR1 SGHRS and CDR2 YFSETQ. This CDR3 has 15 residues. CDR3 coding DNA: TGCGCCAGCAGCCCCCTAGCGGGGGGAAACAATGAGCAGTTCTTC. Translating gives CASSPLAGGNNEQFF. The full variable domain, with the rest looked up from reference TRBV5-1 and TRBJ2-1, is KAGVTQTPRYLIKTRGQQVTLSCSPISGHRSVSWYQQTPGQGLQFLFEYFSETQRNKGNFPGRFSGRQFSNSRSEMNVSTLELGDSALYLCASSPLAGGNNEQFFGPGTRLTVL.

The chain uses TRBV5-1 and TRBJ2-3, with D perhaps assigned TRBD1 or TRBD2 (5 bases each). V gave up 0 bases and J gave up 4 bases, with 18 bases separating them. CDR3 length: 17 amino acids. Germline-derived CDR1 and CDR2 are SGHRS and YFSETQ. The CDR3 here is CASSLGWGNRQPDTQYF. CDR3 nucleotide sequence: TGCGCCAGCAGCTTGGGGTGGGGGAACCGCCAGCCAGATACGCAGTATTTT.

The J gene is TRBJ1-1, the V gene TRBV5-4; 11 bases map to TRBD1. The CDR3 has 14 residues. V shed 5 bases and J 3 bases; nucleotides not matched to a gene: 3. Germline V gene lookup returns CDR1 SGHNT and CDR2 YYREEE (reference sequence). Here the CDR3 DNA reads TGTGCCAGCAGTCGGGACAGGGGGGACACTGAAGCTTTCTTT. It is translated as CASSRDRGDTEAFF.